Below are 29 T cell receptor beta chains sequenced from a single sample in a study of blood T cell repertoires in COVID-19. Profiling relied on immunoSEQ multiplex PCR, and the TCRdb table lists in-frame clones only, not all of them. This table holds a few hundred thousand clones, around 90% found once. The sequencing sample was made of peripheral blood. All receptors derive from a human donor in a cohort sampled during active COVID-19.

CDR3 DNA: TGTGCCAGCAGCCCTGAACGAGTGTCCTACAATGAGCAGTTCTTC. This encodes CASSPERVSYNEQFF. V gene TRBV7-8 combines with J gene TRBJ2-1; D gene uncertain. Germline loops: CDR1 SGHVS, CDR2 FQNEAQ. CDR3 length: 15 residues. V lost 5 bases and J lost 1, with 12 bases in between.

The CDR3 bases are TGTGCCAGTAGTCCTAGGGAGCGGGAGTTAGACAATGAGCAGTTCTTC. Encoded protein: CASSPRERELDNEQFF. The chain couples TRBV19 to TRBJ2-1, with 8 bases identical to TRBD2. The CDR3 runs to 16 residues. Trimming took 5 bases from V and 5 from J; bases not matched to a gene: 11. CDR1 and CDR2 from the germline V gene are LNHDA and SQIVND (reference sequence).

The chain couples TRBV18 to TRBJ2-7, with D tentatively TRBD1 (5 bases). V was cut by 3 bases and J by 5 bases, with 14 bases left in between. Looked up from germline, CDR1 is KGHSH and CDR2 is LQKENI. The CDR3 extends over 14 amino acids. The DNA of the CDR3 is TGTGCCAGCTCACCGGGCAGGGATAAGAACGAGCAGTACTTC. Protein sequence: CASSPGRDKNEQYF.

The chain employs TRBV9 and TRBJ2-7; D perhaps matches TRBD2 (6 bases). The V gene's germline CDR1 is SGDLS and CDR2 YYNGEE. V lost 1 base to trimming and J lost 6 bases, with 14 bases between them. The CDR3 has 14 residues. This CDR3 is CASSVSGRWSEQYF. CDR3 bases: TGTGCCAGCAGCGTATCGGGGAGGTGGAGCGAGCAGTACTTC.

The rearrangement joins TRBV28 to TRBJ2-7; 9 bases fit TRBD2. The V segment lost 6 bases and the J segment 3 bases; nucleotides outside the gene matches: 9. This CDR3 region has 15 residues. In germline, CDR1 is MDHEN, CDR2 SYDVKM. The CDR3 loop reads CASSPSGRTFYEQYF. In DNA, the CDR3 is TGTGCCAGCAGCCCCAGCGGGAGGACTTTCTACGAGCAGTACTTC.

The chain links TRBV7-2 to TRBJ1-2; weak D call: TRBD1 (6 bases). V gave up 4 bases and J gave up 4 bases, with 10 bases separating them. The CDR3 covers 13 residues. Looked up from germline, CDR1 is SGHTA and CDR2 is FQGNSA. The CDR3 loop is CASSSGVGYGYTF. The CDR3 bases are TGTGCCAGCAGCTCAGGGGTAGGCTATGGCTACACCTTC.

CDR3 DNA sequence: TGCGCCAGCAGCCCCCTTGCGGGAGTGGCAGATACGCAGTATTTT. The encoded protein is CASSPLAGVADTQYF. The chain has TRBV4-3 and TRBJ2-3; 7 nucleotides line up with TRBD2. The junction had 8 bases not matched to a gene; V was cut back by 4 bases and J by 4 bases. There are 15 residues in the CDR3. Germline CDR1 LGHNA, CDR2 YSLEER.

The CDR3 loop is CAISEWDSEGRQPQHF. The CDR3 DNA reads as TGTGCCATCAGTGAGTGGGACAGTGAGGGCCGTCAGCCCCAGCATTTT. The rearrangement joins TRBV10-3 to TRBJ1-5; the match to TRBD1 covers 7 bases. V lost 1 base to trimming and J lost 6 bases; unmatched junction nucleotides: 9. The CDR3 sequence is 16 residues long. The germline V gene has CDR1 ENHRY and CDR2 SYGVKD.

The rearrangement joins TRBV6-5 to TRBJ1-2, with D hard to call. CDR1 and CDR2 (germline): MNHEY, SVGAGI. V dropped 0 bases and J dropped 0 bases, with 11 bases sitting between them. CDR3 size: 16 residues. The CDR3 loop is CASSYSGTLANYGYTF. Written as DNA, the CDR3 is TGTGCCAGCAGTTACTCCGGCACCCTAGCTAACTATGGCTACACCTTC.

This chain uses TRBV6-2 or TRBV6-3 with TRBJ2-7, with D possibly being TRBD2 (5 bases). Germline V CDR1 and CDR2: MNHEY, SVGEGT. CDR3 size: 12 residues. The V end lost 5 bases, the J end lost 3 bases, and 8 bases lay between the germline ends. For the CDR3, the DNA is TGTGCCAGCAGTGCTAGCAGCTACGAGCAGTACTTC. It translates to CASSASSYEQYF.

The chain joins TRBV7-2 to TRBJ1-2; D is ambiguous. CDR1 is SGHTA, CDR2 FQGNSA, per germline. Between the trimmed V and J ends, which lost 3 bases and 4 bases, there was a span of 9 bases. The CDR3 is made up of 13 amino acids. CDR3 DNA sequence: TGTGCCAGCAGCTTTTGGGAGGGCTATGGCTACACCTTC. Protein product: CASSFWEGYGYTF.

The chain recombines TRBV3-1 (or the pseudogene TRBV3-2) with TRBJ1-5; D may be TRBD1 (5 bases). V was clipped by 2 bases and J by 6 bases, with 11 bases between them. The CDR3 totals 14 residues. Germline V gene data show CDR1 as LGHDT and CDR2 as YNNKEL (reference sequence). The CDR3 here is CASSQQVGAQPQHF. The CDR3 nucleotides read TGTGCCAGCAGCCAACAGGTAGGGGCTCAGCCCCAGCATTTT.

Regarding this clone: This CDR3 is also generated by other DNA sequences in the sample. The chain joins TRBV7-9 to TRBJ1-1; 10 bases match TRBD1. The CDR3 extends over 14 amino acids. The junction had 4 bases not matched to a gene; V was cut back by 4 bases and J by 5 bases. Germline V gene sequence: CDR1 SEHNR, CDR2 FQNEAQ (reference sequence). CDR3 bases: TGTGCCAGCAGCTCGGGACAGGGGAATACTGAAGCTTTCTTT. This codes for CASSSGQGNTEAFF.

The CDR3 sequence: CASSAVFESGGRSNQPQHF. The CDR3 DNA follows: TGTGCCAGCAGTGCGGTTTTCGAGTCAGGGGGACGTAGCAATCAGCCCCAGCATTTT. The gene calls are TRBV6-1 and TRBJ1-5, with 7 bases identical to TRBD1. This CDR3 contains 19 residues. With 4 bases clipped from V and 0 bases from J, the junction kept 15 bases outside the gene matches. Germline V gene data show CDR1 as MNHNS and CDR2 as SASEGT.

The rearrangement uses TRBV28 and TRBJ1-2, with a tentative D call TRBD1 (6 bases). CDR3 length equals 15 residues. The germline V and J ends were trimmed by 6 bases and 2 bases, with 16 bases remaining between them. Per the germline V gene, CDR1 is MDHEN and CDR2 is SYDVKM. The CDR3 DNA reads TGTGCCAGCAGCCGAGGACAGAACAAGAACTATGGCTACACCTTC. Protein product: CASSRGQNKNYGYTF.

The rearrangement joins TRBV28 to TRBJ1-1; 8 nucleotides match TRBD1. The trim removed 6 bases at V and 5 bases at J, leaving 8 bases unmatched. The length of the CDR3 is 14 residues. Germline CDR1 is MDHEN and CDR2 is SYDVKM. The CDR3 is CASSRAGGRTEAFF. CDR3 DNA sequence: TGTGCCAGCAGCCGAGCAGGGGGCCGAACTGAAGCTTTCTTT.

The chain uses TRBV19 and TRBJ2-7; perhaps TRBD2 as D (5 bases). Between the trimmed V and J ends, which lost 7 bases and 0 bases, there was a span of 16 bases. The CDR3 length is 15 residues. CDR1 and CDR2 from the germline V gene are LNHDA and SQIVND (reference sequence). The DNA for the CDR3 is TGTGCCAGTACACCGGGGAAGGGCTCCTCCTACGAGCAGTACTTC. Translating gives CASTPGKGSSYEQYF.

This clone showed up just once. V usage is TRBV7-8 and J usage is TRBJ2-7; weak D call: TRBD2 (5 bases). Trimming took off 4 bases at V and 11 bases at J, with 18 bases between the two ends. The CDR3 loop spans 13 amino acids. CDR1 SGHVS and CDR2 FQNEAQ come from the germline V gene. CDR3 in amino acids: CASSSTQRGTEYF. The CDR3 DNA sequence: TGTGCCAGCAGCTCAACCCAACGGGGTACCGAGTACTTC.

V gene TRBV7-2 combines with J gene TRBJ2-5; TRBD2 agrees at 8 bases. The J segment lost 5 bases and the V segment lost 4 bases, leaving 12 bases of the junction unmatched. The CDR3 extends over 16 amino acids. Looked up from germline, CDR1 is SGHTA and CDR2 is FQGNSA. CDR3 residues: CASSSAGLGGKETQYF. CDR3 DNA sequence: TGTGCCAGCAGCTCCGCGGGACTAGGGGGAAAGGAGACCCAGTACTTC.

This clone was found a few times. The chain carries TRBV7-9 and TRBJ1-2, with a weak D call TRBD1 (6 bases). In germline, CDR1 is SEHNR, CDR2 FQNEAQ (reference sequence). Trimming stripped 7 bases from V and 6 bases from J, with 15 bases between. The CDR3 is made up of 13 amino acids. The CDR3 sequence: CASTLEGDNGYTF. DNA of the CDR3: TGTGCCAGCACCCTAGAGGGGGATAATGGCTACACCTTC.

The rearrangement joins TRBV15 to TRBJ1-5; D perhaps matches TRBD1 (5 bases). The CDR3 consists of 15 residues. Germline V gives CDR1 LNHNV, CDR2 YYDKDF (reference sequence). Trimming removed 5 bases at V and 3 bases at J, with 14 bases between. CDR3 bases: TGTGCCACCAGCGTCGGGACTTTACCCAATCAGCCCCAGCATTTT. Protein sequence: CATSVGTLPNQPQHF.

V usage is TRBV27 and J usage is TRBJ2-3, with 8 bases aligning to TRBD2. The CDR3 has 14 amino acids. Losses at the gene ends were 10 bases for V and 0 bases for J; bases not matched to a gene: 6. The V gene's germline CDR1 is MNHEY and CDR2 SMNVEV (reference sequence). The CDR3 region has the DNA TGTGCCACCTCACTAGCGGCTAGCACAGATACGCAGTATTTT. Translation gives CATSLAASTDTQYF.

The genes are TRBV2 and TRBJ1-6; 8 nucleotides match TRBD1. This CDR3 region has 17 residues. CDR1 SNHLY and CDR2 FYNNEI come from the germline V gene. Unmatched junction bases numbered 15, after V lost 6 bases and J lost 8 bases. CDR3 loop: CASSPTLFRDRHSPLHF. The CDR3 DNA follows: TGTGCCAGCAGCCCGACTCTGTTCCGGGACAGGCATTCACCCCTCCACTTT.

V is TRBV6-1 and J is TRBJ2-7; D is possibly TRBD1 (5 bases). Germline V gene sequence: CDR1 MNHNS, CDR2 SASEGT. V was cut by 3 bases and J by 6 bases, with 12 bases left in between. This CDR3 comprises 13 residues. CDR3 sequence reads: CASSDRVSGEQYF. The CDR3 nucleotides are TGTGCCAGCAGTGACAGGGTATCCGGCGAGCAGTACTTC.

The chain is built from TRBV28 and TRBJ1-5, with 7 bases that match TRBD1. V dropped 6 bases and J dropped 4; count of bases not matched to a gene: 6. The CDR3 runs 14 residues. Germline-derived CDR1 and CDR2 are MDHEN and SYDVKM. For the CDR3, the DNA is TGTGCCAGCAGCTCACCGGGACAGAATCAGCCCCAGCATTTT. It codes for CASSSPGQNQPQHF.

This chain links TRBV28 with TRBJ2-7; 7 positions match TRBD1. There are 16 residues in the CDR3. V lost 6 bases, J lost 2 bases, and 13 bases stayed unmatched. Germline V gene sequence: CDR1 MDHEN, CDR2 SYDVKM. The DNA of the CDR3 is TGTGCCAGCAGCTATACAGGGGTGAGGTTAGCCTACGAGCAGTACTTC. Its protein is CASSYTGVRLAYEQYF.

This clone is medium-sized (0.01 to 0.1%). V gene TRBV4-3 combines with J gene TRBJ2-7; possible D gene TRBD1, 7 bases. This CDR3 has 18 amino acids. Trimming left V 1 base short and J 0 bases short, with 19 bases between. Germline lookup yields CDR1 LGHNA and CDR2 YSLEER. The CDR3 DNA is TGCGCCAGCAGCCAAGGGGTCCCAGGGGGACTGAGCTCCTACGAGCAGTACTTC. Protein: CASSQGVPGGLSSYEQYF.

The gene calls are TRBV9 and TRBJ2-7; 10 nucleotides match TRBD1. Germline CDR1 and CDR2: SGDLS and YYNGEE. The trim removed 3 bases at V and 6 bases at J, leaving 15 bases unmatched. This CDR3 comprises 17 residues. CDR3 sequence: CASSAQSMGQGILEQYF. The CDR3 DNA is TGTGCCAGCAGCGCTCAATCAATGGGACAGGGGATCCTCGAGCAGTACTTC. Full variable domain (missing parts from reference TRBV9 and TRBJ2-7): DSGVTQTPKHLITATGQRVTLRCSPRSGDLSVYWYQQSLDQGLQFLIQYYNGEERAKGNILERFSAQQFPDLHSELNLSSLELGDSALYFCASSAQSMGQGILEQYFGPGTRLTVT.

This clone was counted a few times. The chain employs TRBV10-1 and TRBJ1-3; D not resolved. The CDR3 is 13 residues long. With 6 bases removed from V and 8 bases from J, the gap between germline ends came to 14 bases. Germline V gene lookup returns CDR1 WNHNN and CDR2 SYGVQD (reference sequence). This CDR3 reads CASRITPGDTIYF. The CDR3 coding sequence is TGCGCCAGCAGGATAACCCCCGGGGACACCATATATTTT.